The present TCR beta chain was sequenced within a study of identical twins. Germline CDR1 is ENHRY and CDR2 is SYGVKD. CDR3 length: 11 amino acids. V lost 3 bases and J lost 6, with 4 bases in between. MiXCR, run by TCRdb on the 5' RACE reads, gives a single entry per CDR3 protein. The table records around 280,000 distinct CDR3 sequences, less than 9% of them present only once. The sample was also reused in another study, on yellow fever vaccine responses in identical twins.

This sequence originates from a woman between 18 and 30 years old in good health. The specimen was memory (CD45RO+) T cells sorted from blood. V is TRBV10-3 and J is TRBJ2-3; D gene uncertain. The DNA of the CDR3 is TGTGCCATCAGTGACAGGGATACGCAGTATTTT. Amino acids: CAISDRDTQYF.